These 14 T cell receptor beta chains were sequenced from one sample in a study of shared clonotypes between healthy human individuals. Selected positively for CCR7 and CD45RO-negative, naive CD8 cells excluded terminally differentiated effector memory CD45RA+ cells. Produced via immunoSEQ multiplex PCR; TCRdb's table is partial and in-frame only. Of around 2.1 million clones in the sample, just over 90% are singletons; the top ten hold roughly 1.8%. The specimen was naive CD8+ T cells from PBMCs. The receptors shown here come from a young man in good health. Some clones in this sample may be carry-over from other donors' samples.

This chain uses TRBV27 with TRBJ2-7; the D gene could be TRBD1 or TRBD2 (5 bases each). CDR3 length: 15 residues. The V end lost 5 bases, the J end lost 0 bases, and 14 bases lay between the germline ends. In germline, CDR1 is MNHEY, CDR2 SMNVEV (reference sequence). CDR3 sequence: CASSTLPGRSYEQYF. DNA of the CDR3: TGTGCCAGCAGTACACTTCCGGGGCGCTCCTACGAGCAGTACTTC.

The chain couples TRBV11-3 to TRBJ2-3, with D tentatively TRBD1 (6 bases). CDR3 size: 16 residues. CDR1 and CDR2 (germline): SGHNT, YENEEA. V was pared by 5 bases and J by 0 bases, with 15 bases between. The CDR3 is CASSPAGTTSTDTQYF. As DNA, the CDR3 is TGTGCCAGCAGCCCGGCCGGGACAACGAGCACAGATACGCAGTATTTT. The full variable domain, in which reference TRBV11-3 and TRBJ2-3 provide the parts outside the CDR3, is EAGVVQSPRYKIIEKKQPVAFWCNPISGHNTLYWYLQNLGQGPELLIRYENEEAVDDSQLPKDRFSAERLKGVDSTLKIQPAELGDSAVYLCASSPAGTTSTDTQYFGPGTRLTVL.

The rearrangement links TRBV15 to TRBJ2-7, with D perhaps being TRBD1 or TRBD2 (5 bases each). Trimming cost V 5 bases and J 5 bases, with 13 bases left between them. There are 13 residues in the CDR3. Germline V gene sequence: CDR1 LNHNV, CDR2 YYDKDF (reference sequence). This CDR3 is CATSLIRGHEQYF. DNA for the CDR3: TGTGCCACCAGCCTAATCCGGGGCCACGAGCAGTACTTC.

This clone was picked up one time. The gene calls are TRBV6-1 and TRBJ2-7; D unresolved. The V end was cut by 5 bases, the J end by 3 bases, with 14 bases between. The CDR3 contains 14 residues. The germline CDR1 and CDR2 sequences are MNHNS and SASEGT. The CDR3 loop is CASSQDIKYYEQYF. In nucleotides, the CDR3 is TGTGCCAGCAGTCAAGACATTAAGTACTACGAGCAGTACTTC.

This CDR3 is CASSSWDRTYEQYF. The CDR3 bases are TGTGCCAGCAGTAGTTGGGACCGCACCTACGAGCAGTACTTC. The genes are TRBV6-5 and TRBJ2-7; tentatively, D is TRBD1 or TRBD2 (5 bases each). The V gene's germline CDR1 is MNHEY and CDR2 SVGAGI. V gave up 5 bases and J gave up 2 bases, with 13 bases separating them. This CDR3 comprises 14 residues.

The CDR3 sequence: CATSSGRNEQYF. The CDR3 nucleotides are TGTGCCACCTCTAGCGGGCGGAACGAGCAGTACTTC. The V and J genes are TRBV13 and TRBJ2-7; the match to TRBD2 covers 8 bases. V shed 10 bases, J shed 5 bases, and the junction held 7 bases outside the gene matches. The CDR3 length is 12 residues. Germline V lookup: CDR1 PRHDT, CDR2 FYEKMQ (reference sequence).

The chain links TRBV18 to TRBJ2-7; 8 bases are a match to TRBD1. The CDR3 consists of 16 residues. From germline, CDR1 is KGHSH and CDR2 LQKENI. V dropped 3 bases and J dropped 7; count of bases not matched to a gene: 14. CDR3 sequence reads: CASSPQPGQGAEEQYF. CDR3 bases: TGTGCCAGCTCACCTCAGCCCGGTCAGGGGGCGGAAGAGCAGTACTTC.

The chain uses TRBV14 and TRBJ2-7, with 8 bases fitting TRBD2. The CDR3 runs to 15 residues. The V gene's germline CDR1 is SGHDN and CDR2 FVKESK. The V and J ends lost 3 bases and 5 bases, in that order; junction bases with no gene match: 9. The CDR3 DNA is TGTGCCAGCAGCCACTCGGGACTAGTGATCAACGAGCAGTACTTC. Residues: CASSHSGLVINEQYF.

The chain links TRBV28 to TRBJ2-1, with a tentative D call TRBD2 (5 bases). V was cut by 2 bases and J by 4 bases, with 12 bases left in between. The CDR3 covers 15 residues. Germline CDR1 is MDHEN and CDR2 is SYDVKM. The CDR3 sequence: CASSLKQTTYNEQFF. CDR3 coding DNA: TGTGCCAGCAGTTTAAAACAGACTACTTACAATGAGCAGTTCTTC.

This clone has only one observation. The V call is TRBV19, the J call TRBJ2-7; a weak D match, TRBD1 (6 bases). The germline V gene encodes CDR1 LNHDA and CDR2 SQIVND (reference sequence). The CDR3 totals 16 residues. The V and J ends lost 5 bases and 3 bases respectively, with 20 bases between them. This CDR3 reads CASSEPGHPPIYEQYF. The DNA of the CDR3 is TGTGCCAGTAGTGAACCGGGACACCCCCCGATCTACGAGCAGTACTTC.

This chain joins TRBV5-6 and TRBJ1-1; no firm D call. V shed 6 bases and J shed 2 bases, with 11 bases lying between them. There are 13 residues in the CDR3. CDR1 and CDR2 (germline): SGHDT, YYEEEE. The CDR3 protein is CASNQVGNTEAFF. The CDR3, as DNA: TGTGCCAGCAACCAAGTAGGCAACACTGAAGCTTTCTTT.

The chain links TRBV29-1 to TRBJ1-1; possibly TRBD1 for D (6 bases). CDR1 and CDR2 from the germline V gene are SQVTM and ANQGSEA. The CDR3 has 13 amino acids. Trimming shortened V by 3 bases and J by 1 base, and 9 bases separated the two germline ends. The CDR3 DNA is TGCAGCGTTGAGAACAGGGCGAACACTGAAGCTTTCTTT. Its translation is CSVENRANTEAFF. The full variable domain, with the rest looked up from reference TRBV29-1 and TRBJ1-1, is SAVISQKPSRDICQRGTSLTIQCQVDSQVTMMFWYRQQPGQSLTLIATANQGSEATYESGFVIDKFPISRPNLTFSTLTVSNMSPEDSSIYLCSVENRANTEAFFGQGTRLTVV.

In this sample, this clone turned up once. The chain couples TRBV30 to TRBJ2-1, with 14 nucleotides matching TRBD2. Germline V lookup: CDR1 GTSNPN, CDR2 SVGIG (reference sequence). The CDR3 contains 16 residues. J was trimmed by 9 bases and V by 3 bases; bases with no gene match: 10. The CDR3 bases are TGTGCCTGGAGGGGGGGTCGGACTAGCGGGAGGATTGAGCAGTTCTTC. It codes for CAWRGGRTSGRIEQFF.

The V and J genes are TRBV7-3 and TRBJ2-1, with TRBD2 matching over 8 bases. V lost 1 base and J lost 0; bases outside the gene matches: 8. CDR1 and CDR2 (germline): SGHTA, FQGTGA. The CDR3 is 18 amino acids. DNA of the CDR3: TGTGCCAGCAGCTTAATGGCGGGAGGCCCGAGCTCCTACAATGAGCAGTTCTTC. Protein sequence: CASSLMAGGPSSYNEQFF.